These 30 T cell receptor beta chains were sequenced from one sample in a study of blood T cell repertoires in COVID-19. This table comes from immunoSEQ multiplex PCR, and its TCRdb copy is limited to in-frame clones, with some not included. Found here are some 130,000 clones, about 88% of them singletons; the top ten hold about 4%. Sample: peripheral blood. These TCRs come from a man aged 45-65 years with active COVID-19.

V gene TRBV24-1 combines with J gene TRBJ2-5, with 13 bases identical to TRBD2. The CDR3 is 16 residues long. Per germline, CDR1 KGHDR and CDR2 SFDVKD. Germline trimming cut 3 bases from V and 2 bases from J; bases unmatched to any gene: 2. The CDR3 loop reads CATSDGTSGVQETQYF. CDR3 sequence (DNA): TGTGCCACCAGTGATGGGACTAGCGGGGTACAAGAGACCCAGTACTTC.

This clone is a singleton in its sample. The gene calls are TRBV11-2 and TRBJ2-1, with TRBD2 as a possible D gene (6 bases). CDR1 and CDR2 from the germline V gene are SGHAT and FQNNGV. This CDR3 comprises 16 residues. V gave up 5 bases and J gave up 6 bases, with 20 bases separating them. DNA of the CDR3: TGTGCCAGCAGCGCCTTTGAGGCGGGAAGCCGCAATGAGCAGTTCTTC. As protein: CASSAFEAGSRNEQFF.

CDR3: CASSLGTGYTGELFF. The CDR3 region has the DNA TGTGCCAGCTCACTCGGGACAGGGTACACCGGGGAGCTGTTTTTT. This chain connects TRBV18 to TRBJ2-2; 9 bases are shared with TRBD1. The J segment lost 3 bases and the V segment lost 4 bases, leaving 3 bases of the junction unmatched. This CDR3 has 15 amino acids. CDR1 and CDR2 (germline): KGHSH, LQKENI. The whole variable domain, filled in from reference TRBV18 and TRBJ2-2, reads NAGVMQNPRHLVRRRGQEARLRCSPMKGHSHVYWYRQLPEEGLKFMVYLQKENIIDESGMPKERFSAEFPKEGPSILRIQQVVRGDSAAYFCASSLGTGYTGELFFGEGSRLTVL.

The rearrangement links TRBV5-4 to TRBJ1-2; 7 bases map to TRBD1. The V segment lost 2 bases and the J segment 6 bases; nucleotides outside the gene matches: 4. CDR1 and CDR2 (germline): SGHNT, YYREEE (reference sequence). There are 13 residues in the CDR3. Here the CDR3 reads CASSFTGANGYTF. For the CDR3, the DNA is TGTGCCAGCAGCTTCACAGGGGCGAATGGCTACACCTTC.

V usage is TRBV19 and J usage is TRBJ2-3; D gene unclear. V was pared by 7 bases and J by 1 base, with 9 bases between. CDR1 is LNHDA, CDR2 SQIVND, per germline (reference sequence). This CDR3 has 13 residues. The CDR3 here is CASTLPGTDTQYF. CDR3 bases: TGTGCCAGTACTCTTCCCGGCACAGATACGCAGTATTTT.

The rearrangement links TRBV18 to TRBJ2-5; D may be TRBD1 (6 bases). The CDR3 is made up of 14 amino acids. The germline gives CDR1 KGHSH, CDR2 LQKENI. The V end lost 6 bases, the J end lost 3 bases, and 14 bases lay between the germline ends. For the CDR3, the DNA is TGTGCCAGCTCCCGCTGGCCAGGGGAAGAGACCCAGTACTTC. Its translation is CASSRWPGEETQYF.

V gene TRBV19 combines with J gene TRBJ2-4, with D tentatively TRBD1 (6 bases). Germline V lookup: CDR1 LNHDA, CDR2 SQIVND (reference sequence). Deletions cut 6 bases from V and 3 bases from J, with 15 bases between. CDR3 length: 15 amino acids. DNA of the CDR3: TGTGCCAGTAGCTCTGGACAGCCCGGCAAAAACATTCAGTACTTC. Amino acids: CASSSGQPGKNIQYF.

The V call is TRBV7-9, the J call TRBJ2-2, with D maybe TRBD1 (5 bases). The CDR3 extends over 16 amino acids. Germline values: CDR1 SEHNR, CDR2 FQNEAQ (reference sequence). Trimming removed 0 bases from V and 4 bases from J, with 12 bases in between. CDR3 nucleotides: TGTGCCAGCAGCTTAGCTGGCCGCCAGGGCACCGGGGAGCTGTTTTTT. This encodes CASSLAGRQGTGELFF.

The CDR3 DNA is TGTGCCAGCAGCCCCCCATTTGGTAGCGGGAGGGTTAGCTCCTACAATGAGCAGTTCTTC. Its translation is CASSPPFGSGRVSSYNEQFF. The chain combines TRBV14 with TRBJ2-1; 11 bases line up with TRBD2. CDR1 SGHDN and CDR2 FVKESK come from the germline V gene. Losses at the gene ends were 4 bases for V and 0 bases for J; bases not matched to a gene: 14. The CDR3 is 20 amino acids.

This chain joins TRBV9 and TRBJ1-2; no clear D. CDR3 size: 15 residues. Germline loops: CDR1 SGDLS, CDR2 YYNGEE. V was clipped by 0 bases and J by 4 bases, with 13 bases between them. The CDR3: CASSVDSGRSYGYTF. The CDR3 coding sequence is TGTGCCAGCAGCGTAGATTCAGGCCGATCCTATGGCTACACCTTC.

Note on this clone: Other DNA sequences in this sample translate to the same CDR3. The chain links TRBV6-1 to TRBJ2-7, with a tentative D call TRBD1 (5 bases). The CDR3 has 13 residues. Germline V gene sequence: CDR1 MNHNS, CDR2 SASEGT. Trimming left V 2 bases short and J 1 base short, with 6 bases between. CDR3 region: CASSEPGSYEQYV. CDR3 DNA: TGTGCCAGCAGTGAACCAGGGTCCTACGAGCAGTACGTC.

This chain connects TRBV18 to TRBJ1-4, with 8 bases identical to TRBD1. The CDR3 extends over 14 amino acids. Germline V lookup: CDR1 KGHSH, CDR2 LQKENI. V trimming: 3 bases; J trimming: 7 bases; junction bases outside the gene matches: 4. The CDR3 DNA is TGTGCCAGCTCACCTCAGGGGGCGGCTGAAAAACTGTTTTTT. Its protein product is CASSPQGAAEKLFF.

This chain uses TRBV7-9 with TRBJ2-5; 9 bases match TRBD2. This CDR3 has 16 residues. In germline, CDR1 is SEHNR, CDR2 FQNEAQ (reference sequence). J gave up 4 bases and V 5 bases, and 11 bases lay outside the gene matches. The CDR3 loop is CASSQEIAGVPETQYF. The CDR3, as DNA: TGTGCCAGCAGCCAGGAAATAGCGGGGGTTCCAGAGACCCAGTACTTC.

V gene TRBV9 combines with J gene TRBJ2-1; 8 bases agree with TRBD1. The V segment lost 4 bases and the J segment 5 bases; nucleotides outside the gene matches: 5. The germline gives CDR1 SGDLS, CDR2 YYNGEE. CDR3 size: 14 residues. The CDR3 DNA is TGTGCCAGCAGCCCCCGGACAGGGAACAATGAGCAGTTCTTC. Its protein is CASSPRTGNNEQFF.

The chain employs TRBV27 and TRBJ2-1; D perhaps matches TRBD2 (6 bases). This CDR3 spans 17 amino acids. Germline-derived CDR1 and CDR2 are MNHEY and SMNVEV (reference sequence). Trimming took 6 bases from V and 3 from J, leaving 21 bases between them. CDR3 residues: CASSRYTGTQIYNEQFF. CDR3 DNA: TGTGCCAGCAGCCGATACACCGGGACTCAGATCTACAATGAGCAGTTCTTC.

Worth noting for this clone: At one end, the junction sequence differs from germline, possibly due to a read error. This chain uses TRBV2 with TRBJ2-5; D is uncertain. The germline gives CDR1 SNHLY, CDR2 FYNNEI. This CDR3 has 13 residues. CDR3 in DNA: TGTGCCAGCAGCGAAGACACACAAGAGACCCAGTACTTC. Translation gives CASSEDTQETQYF.

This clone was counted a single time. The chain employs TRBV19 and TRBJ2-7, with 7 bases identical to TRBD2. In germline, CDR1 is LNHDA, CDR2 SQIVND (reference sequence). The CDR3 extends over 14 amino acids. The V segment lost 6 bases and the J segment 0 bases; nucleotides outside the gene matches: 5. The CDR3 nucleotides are TGTGCCAGTAGCCTGGGGGGGAGCTCCTACGAGCAGTACTTC. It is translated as CASSLGGSSYEQYF.

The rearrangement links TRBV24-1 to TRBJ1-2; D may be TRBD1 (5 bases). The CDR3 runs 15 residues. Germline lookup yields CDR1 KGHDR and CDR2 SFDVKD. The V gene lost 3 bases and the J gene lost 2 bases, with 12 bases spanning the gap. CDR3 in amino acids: CATSDPLGGNYGYTF. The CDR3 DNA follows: TGTGCCACCAGTGATCCCCTCGGGGGGAACTATGGCTACACCTTC.

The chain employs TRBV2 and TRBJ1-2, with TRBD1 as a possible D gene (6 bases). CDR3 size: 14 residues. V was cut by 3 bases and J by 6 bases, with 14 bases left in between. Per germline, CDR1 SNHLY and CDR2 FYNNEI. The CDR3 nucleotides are TGTGCCAGCAGTGATCAGGGGAGAAGGCATGGCTACACCTTC. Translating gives CASSDQGRRHGYTF.

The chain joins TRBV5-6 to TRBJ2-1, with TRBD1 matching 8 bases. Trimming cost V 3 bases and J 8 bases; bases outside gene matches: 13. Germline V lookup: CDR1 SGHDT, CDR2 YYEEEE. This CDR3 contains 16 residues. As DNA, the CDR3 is TGTGCCAGCAGCTGGGTCCGGACAGGGTATTGGGATGAGCAGTTCTTC. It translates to CASSWVRTGYWDEQFF.

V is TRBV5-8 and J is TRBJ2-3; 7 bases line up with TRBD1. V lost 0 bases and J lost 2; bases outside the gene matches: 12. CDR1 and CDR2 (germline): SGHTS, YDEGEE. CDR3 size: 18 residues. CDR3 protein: CASSLGARQGFTTDTQYF. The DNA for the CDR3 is TGTGCCAGCAGCTTGGGGGCCCGACAGGGATTTACCACAGATACGCAGTATTTT.

Here the CDR3 DNA reads TGTGCCAGCAGCCCCCCGGGCACAGATACGCAGTATTTT. Translating it yields CASSPPGTDTQYF. This chain connects TRBV5-6 to TRBJ2-3, with D uncertain. Per the germline V gene, CDR1 is SGHDT and CDR2 is YYEEEE. The CDR3 has 13 residues. V was cut by 4 bases and J by 1 base, with 7 bases left in between. The whole variable domain, remainder taken from reference TRBV5-6 and TRBJ2-3, is DAGVTQSPTHLIKTRGQQVTLRCSPKSGHDTVSWYQQALGQGPQFIFQYYEEEERQRGNFPDRFSGHQFPNYSSELNVNALLLGDSALYLCASSPPGTDTQYFGPGTRLTVL.

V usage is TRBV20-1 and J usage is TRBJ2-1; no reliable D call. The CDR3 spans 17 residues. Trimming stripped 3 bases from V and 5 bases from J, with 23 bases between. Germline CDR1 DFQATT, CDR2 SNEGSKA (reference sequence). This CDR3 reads CSASPGNNLRRNNEQFF. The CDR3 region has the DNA TGCAGTGCTAGTCCGGGTAACAATCTACGACGTAACAATGAGCAGTTCTTC.

This CDR3 is CASSQESGGRGRGNEQFF. In nucleotides, the CDR3 is TGTGCCAGCAGCCAAGAATCAGGCGGACGCGGGAGAGGGAATGAGCAGTTCTTC. J is TRBJ2-1 and V is TRBV14, with TRBD2 identical over 7 bases. V shed 0 bases, J shed 7 bases, and the junction held 15 bases outside the gene matches. CDR3 length equals 18 residues. Looked up from germline, CDR1 is SGHDN and CDR2 is FVKESK.

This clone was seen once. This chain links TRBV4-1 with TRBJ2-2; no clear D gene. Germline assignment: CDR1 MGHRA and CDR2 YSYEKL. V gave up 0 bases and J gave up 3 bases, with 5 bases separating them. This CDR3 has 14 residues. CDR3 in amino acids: CASSQELYTGELFF. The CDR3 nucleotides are TGCGCCAGCAGCCAAGAACTTTACACCGGGGAGCTGTTTTTT.

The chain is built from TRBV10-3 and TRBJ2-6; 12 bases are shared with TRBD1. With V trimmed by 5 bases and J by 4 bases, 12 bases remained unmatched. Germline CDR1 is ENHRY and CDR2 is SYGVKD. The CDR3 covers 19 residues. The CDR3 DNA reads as TGTGCCATCAGTCCGACCTCCGGGACAGGGGGCCTCGGGGCCAACGTCCTGACTTTC. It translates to CAISPTSGTGGLGANVLTF.

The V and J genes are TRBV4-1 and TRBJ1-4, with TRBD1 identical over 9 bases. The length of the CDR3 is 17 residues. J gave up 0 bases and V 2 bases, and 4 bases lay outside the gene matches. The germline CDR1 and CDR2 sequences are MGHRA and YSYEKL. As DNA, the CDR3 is TGCGCCAGCAGCCAAACTGGGACAGGGTCAACTAATGAAAAACTGTTTTTT. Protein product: CASSQTGTGSTNEKLFF.

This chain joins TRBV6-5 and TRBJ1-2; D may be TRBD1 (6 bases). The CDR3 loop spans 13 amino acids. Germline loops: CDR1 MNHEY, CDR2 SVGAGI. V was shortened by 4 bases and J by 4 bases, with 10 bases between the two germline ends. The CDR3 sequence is CASSSRGAYGYTF. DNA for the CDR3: TGTGCCAGCAGTTCCCGGGGGGCCTATGGCTACACCTTC.

This CDR3 is CASTRGSGNTIYF. CDR3 nucleotides: TGTGCCAGTACTAGGGGGTCTGGAAACACCATATATTTT. This chain connects TRBV19 to TRBJ1-3, with D perhaps TRBD1 (6 bases). The V end lost 7 bases, the J end lost 1 base, and 8 bases lay between the germline ends. CDR3 length: 13 residues. In germline, CDR1 is LNHDA, CDR2 SQIVND (reference sequence).

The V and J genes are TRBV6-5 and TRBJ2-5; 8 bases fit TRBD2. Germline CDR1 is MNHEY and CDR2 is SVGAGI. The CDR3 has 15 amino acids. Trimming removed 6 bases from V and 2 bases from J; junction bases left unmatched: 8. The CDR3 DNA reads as TGTGCCAGCAGAGCTGGCGGGGGGTTTCAAGAGACCCAGTACTTC. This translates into CASRAGGGFQETQYF.